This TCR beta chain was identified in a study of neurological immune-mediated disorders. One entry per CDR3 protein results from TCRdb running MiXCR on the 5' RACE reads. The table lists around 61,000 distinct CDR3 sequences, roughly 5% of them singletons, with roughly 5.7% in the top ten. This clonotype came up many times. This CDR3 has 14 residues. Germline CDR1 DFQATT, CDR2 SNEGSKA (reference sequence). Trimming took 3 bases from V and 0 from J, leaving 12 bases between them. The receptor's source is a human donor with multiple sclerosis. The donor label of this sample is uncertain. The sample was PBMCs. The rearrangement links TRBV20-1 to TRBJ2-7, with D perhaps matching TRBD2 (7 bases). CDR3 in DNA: TGCAGTGCTAGGGAGGGGGGGTACTCCTACGAGCAGTACTTC. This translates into CSAREGGYSYEQYF.